The T cell receptor (beta chain) described here comes from a study of blood T cells in healthy people across ages. The CDR3 is 15 residues long. J lost 0 bases, V lost 4 bases, and 3 bases had no gene match. Looked up from germline, CDR1 is MNHEY and CDR2 is SMNVEV (reference sequence). Regarding the study as a whole: Long-lived and aged donors differed, with more naive CD4+ cells and higher diversity in the long-lived.

The table lists this clonotype with many counts. No antigen is known for it. A second PCR of 7 to 11 cycles used a sample-barcoded 5' primer and a J-beta primer mix. Every sample produced at least 2.5 million CDR3-containing paired-end reads. TCRdb fed the 5' RACE reads into MiXCR, producing one record per CDR3 protein. The sample holds fewer than 900,000 distinct CDR3 sequences, about 36% seen once. The sequence came from a man aged 18 to 29 in good health. Sequenced input: blood. This sequence joins TRBV27 and TRBJ1-2; 9 nucleotides agree with TRBD1. CDR3 nucleotide sequence: TGTGCCAGCAGTTACAGGGGGCTCTCTAACTATGGCTACACCTTC. Translation gives CASSYRGLSNYGYTF.